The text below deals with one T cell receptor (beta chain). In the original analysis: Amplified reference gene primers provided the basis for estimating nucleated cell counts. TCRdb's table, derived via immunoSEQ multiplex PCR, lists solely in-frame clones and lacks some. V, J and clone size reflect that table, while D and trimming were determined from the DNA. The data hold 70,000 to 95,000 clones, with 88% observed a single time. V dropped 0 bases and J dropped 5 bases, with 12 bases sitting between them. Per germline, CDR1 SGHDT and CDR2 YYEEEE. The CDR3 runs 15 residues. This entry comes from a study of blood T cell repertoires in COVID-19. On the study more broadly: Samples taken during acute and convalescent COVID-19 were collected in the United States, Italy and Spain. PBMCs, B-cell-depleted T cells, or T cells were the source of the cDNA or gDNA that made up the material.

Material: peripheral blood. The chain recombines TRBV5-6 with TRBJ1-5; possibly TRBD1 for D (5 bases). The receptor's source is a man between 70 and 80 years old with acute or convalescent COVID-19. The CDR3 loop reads CASSLVGTGDQPQHF. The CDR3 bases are TGTGCCAGCAGCTTGGTAGGCACAGGAGATCAGCCCCAGCATTTT.